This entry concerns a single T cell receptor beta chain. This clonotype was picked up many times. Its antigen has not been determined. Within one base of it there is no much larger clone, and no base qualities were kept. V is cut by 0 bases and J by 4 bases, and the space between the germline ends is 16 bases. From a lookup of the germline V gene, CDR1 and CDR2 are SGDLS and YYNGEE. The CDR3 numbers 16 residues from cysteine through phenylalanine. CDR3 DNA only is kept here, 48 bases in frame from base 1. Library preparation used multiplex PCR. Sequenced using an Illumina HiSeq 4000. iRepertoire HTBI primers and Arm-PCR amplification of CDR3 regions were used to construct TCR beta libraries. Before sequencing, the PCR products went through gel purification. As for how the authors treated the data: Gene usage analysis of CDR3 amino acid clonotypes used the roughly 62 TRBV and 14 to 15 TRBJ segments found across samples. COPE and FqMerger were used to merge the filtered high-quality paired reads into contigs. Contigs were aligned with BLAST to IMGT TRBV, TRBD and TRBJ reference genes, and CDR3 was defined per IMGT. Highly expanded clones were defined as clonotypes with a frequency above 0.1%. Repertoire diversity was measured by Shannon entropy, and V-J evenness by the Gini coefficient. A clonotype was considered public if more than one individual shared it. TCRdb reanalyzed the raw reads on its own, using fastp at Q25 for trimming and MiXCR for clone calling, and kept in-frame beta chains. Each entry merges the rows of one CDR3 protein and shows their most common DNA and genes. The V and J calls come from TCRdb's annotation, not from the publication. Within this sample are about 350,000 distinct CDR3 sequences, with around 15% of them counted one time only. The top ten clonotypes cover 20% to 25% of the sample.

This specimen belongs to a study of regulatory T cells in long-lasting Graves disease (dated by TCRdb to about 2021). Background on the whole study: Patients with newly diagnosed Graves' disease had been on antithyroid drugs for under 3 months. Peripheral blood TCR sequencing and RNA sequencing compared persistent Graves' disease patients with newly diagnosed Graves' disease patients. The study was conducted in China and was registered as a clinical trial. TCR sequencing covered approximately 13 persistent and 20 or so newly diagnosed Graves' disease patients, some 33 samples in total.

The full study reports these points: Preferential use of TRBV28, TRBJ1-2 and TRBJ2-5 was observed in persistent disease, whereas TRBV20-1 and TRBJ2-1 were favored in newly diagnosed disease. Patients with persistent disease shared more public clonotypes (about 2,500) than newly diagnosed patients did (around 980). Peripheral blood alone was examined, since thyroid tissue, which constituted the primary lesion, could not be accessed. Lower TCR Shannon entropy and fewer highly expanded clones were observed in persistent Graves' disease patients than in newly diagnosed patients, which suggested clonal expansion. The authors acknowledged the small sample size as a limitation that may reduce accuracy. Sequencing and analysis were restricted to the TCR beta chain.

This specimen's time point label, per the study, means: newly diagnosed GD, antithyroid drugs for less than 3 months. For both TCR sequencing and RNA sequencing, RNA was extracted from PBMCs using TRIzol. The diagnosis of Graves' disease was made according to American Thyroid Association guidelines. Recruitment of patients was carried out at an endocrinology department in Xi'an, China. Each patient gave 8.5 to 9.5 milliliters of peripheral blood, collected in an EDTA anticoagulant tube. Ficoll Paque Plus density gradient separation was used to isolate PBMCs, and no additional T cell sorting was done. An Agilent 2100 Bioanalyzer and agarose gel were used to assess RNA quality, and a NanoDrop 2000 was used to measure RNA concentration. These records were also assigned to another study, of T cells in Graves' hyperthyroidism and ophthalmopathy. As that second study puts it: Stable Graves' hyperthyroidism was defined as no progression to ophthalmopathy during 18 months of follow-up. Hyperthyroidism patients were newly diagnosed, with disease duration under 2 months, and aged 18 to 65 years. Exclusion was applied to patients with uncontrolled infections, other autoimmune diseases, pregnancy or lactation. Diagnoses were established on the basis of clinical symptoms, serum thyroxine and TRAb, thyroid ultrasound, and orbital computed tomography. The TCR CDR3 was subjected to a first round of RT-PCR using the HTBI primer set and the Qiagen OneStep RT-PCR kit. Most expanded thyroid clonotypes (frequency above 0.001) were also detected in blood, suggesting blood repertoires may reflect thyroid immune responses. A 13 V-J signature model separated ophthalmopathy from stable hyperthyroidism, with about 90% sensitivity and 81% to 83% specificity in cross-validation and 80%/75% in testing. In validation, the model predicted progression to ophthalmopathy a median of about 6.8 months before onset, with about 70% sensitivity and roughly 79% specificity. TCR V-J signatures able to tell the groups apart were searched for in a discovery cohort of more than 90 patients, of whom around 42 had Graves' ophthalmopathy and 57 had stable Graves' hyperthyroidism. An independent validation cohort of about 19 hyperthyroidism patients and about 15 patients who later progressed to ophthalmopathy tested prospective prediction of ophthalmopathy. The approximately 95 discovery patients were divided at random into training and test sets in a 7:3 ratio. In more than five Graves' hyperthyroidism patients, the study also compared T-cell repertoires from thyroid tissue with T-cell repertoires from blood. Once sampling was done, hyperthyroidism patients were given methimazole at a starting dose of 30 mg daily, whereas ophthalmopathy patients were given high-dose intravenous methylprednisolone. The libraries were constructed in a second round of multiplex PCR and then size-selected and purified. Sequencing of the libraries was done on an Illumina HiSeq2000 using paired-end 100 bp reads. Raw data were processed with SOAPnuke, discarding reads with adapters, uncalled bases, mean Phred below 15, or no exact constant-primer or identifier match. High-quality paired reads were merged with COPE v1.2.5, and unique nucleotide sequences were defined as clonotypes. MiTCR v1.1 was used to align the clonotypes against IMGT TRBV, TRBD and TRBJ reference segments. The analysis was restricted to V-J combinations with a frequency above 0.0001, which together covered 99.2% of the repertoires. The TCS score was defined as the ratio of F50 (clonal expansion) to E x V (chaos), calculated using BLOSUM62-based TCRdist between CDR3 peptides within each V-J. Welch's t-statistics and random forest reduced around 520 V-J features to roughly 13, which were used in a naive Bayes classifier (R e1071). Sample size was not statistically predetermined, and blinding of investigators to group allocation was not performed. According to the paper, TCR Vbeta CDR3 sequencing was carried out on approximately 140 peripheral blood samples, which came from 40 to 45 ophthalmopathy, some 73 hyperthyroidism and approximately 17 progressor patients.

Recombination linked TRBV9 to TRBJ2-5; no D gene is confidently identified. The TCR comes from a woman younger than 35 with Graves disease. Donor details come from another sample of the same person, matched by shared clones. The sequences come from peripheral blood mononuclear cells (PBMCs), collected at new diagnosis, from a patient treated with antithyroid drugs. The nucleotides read TGTGCCAGCAGCGTAGGGGCAAGTACCCTCGGAGAGACCCAGTACTTC. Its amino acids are CASSVGASTLGETQYF.